The T cell receptor (beta chain) described here comes from a study of blood T cell repertoires in COVID-19. Study-level information: The samples span acute and convalescent COVID-19 from the United States, Italy and Spain. Sample material is recorded as cDNA or gDNA derived from T cells, B-cell-depleted T cells, or PBMCs.

Per the study methods: Amplification with reference gene primers provided the estimates of nucleated cell counts. The data were produced by immunoSEQ multiplex PCR, yet TCRdb's version contains in-frame clones alone and is incomplete. The DNA was the basis for D and trimming; V, J and clone size are from that table. The sample includes 250,000 to 300,000 clones, 70% to 90% seen only once; the top ten take over 3.5%. Trimming removed 4 bases from V and 2 bases from J; junction bases left unmatched: 2. The CDR3 is 14 amino acids. Looked up from germline, CDR1 is MGHDK and CDR2 is SYGVNS. The genes are TRBV25-1 and TRBJ1-2; 9 positions agree with TRBD1. The sequencing input was peripheral blood. The source of this sequence is a woman aged 40-49 years with acute or convalescent COVID-19. CDR3 DNA sequence: TGTGCCAGCAGTGCAGACAGGGGGAACTATGGCTACACCTTC. Protein sequence: CASSADRGNYGYTF.